This T cell receptor (beta chain) came from a study of cytomegalovirus exposure and HLA in healthy donors. Regarding the study as a whole: There was a cluster of highly shared sequence variants that was likely a sequencing artifact. In vitro assays verified that a few CMV-associated chains recognized CMV antigens specifically.

PCR amplification relied on 60 Vbeta primers (plus 13 Jbeta primers). Measured with immunoSEQ multiplex PCR; TCRdb has only the in-frame clones, and not every one. There are 130,000 or so clones in the sample; approximately 80% occur only once, and roughly 1% lies in the top ten. The CDR3 covers 18 residues. The V gene's germline CDR1 is SGHVS and CDR2 FQNEAQ. Germline trimming cut 5 bases from V and 2 bases from J; bases unmatched to any gene: 14. In the case of this clone: Its specificity is unknown.

This sequence originates from a woman aged 55-70 years in good health and CMV-seronegative. The chain carries TRBV7-8 and TRBJ2-3, with 9 bases lining up with TRBD2. The material sequenced was PBMCs. CDR3 in DNA: TGTGCCAGCAGCATAGTGGGGCTAGCGGGGAGGAACACAGATACGCAGTATTTT. This gives the protein CASSIVGLAGRNTDTQYF.